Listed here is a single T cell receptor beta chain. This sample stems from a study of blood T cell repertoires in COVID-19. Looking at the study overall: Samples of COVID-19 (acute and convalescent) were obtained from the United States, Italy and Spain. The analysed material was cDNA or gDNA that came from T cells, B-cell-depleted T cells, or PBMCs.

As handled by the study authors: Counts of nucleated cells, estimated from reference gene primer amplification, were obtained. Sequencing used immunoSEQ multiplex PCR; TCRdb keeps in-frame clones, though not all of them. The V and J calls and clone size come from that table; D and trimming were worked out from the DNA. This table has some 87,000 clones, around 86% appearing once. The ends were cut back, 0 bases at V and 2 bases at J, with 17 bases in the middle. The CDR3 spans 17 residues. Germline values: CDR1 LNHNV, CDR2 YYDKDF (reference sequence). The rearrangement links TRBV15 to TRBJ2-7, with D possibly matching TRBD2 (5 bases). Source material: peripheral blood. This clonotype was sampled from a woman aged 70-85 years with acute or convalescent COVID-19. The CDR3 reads CATSRDSLRGSTYEQYF. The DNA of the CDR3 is TGTGCCACCAGCAGAGATTCCCTTCGCGGGTCTACCTACGAGCAGTACTTC.